The 20 T cell receptor beta chains given below trace back to one sample, sequenced in a study of T cells after yellow fever vaccination. TCRdb ran MiXCR on the 5' RACE reads and lists one entry per CDR3 protein. This sample has nearly 550,000 distinct CDR3 sequences, with around 21% found just once. Material: PBMCs, obtained 15 days after the yellow fever booster vaccination. These receptors all stem from a man aged 30 to 45 who received the YFV17D yellow fever vaccine.

This sequence joins TRBV7-7 and TRBJ2-5; D gene uncertain. Between the trimmed V and J ends, which lost 10 bases and 4 bases, there was a span of 16 bases. The germline gives CDR1 SSHAT, CDR2 FNYEAQ (reference sequence). CDR3 length equals 13 residues. Written as DNA, the CDR3 is TGTGCCACTGCTCAAAACCGAGGAGAGACCCAGTACTTC. Protein sequence: CATAQNRGETQYF.

CDR3 sequence: CASSLLLPEQFF. The CDR3 DNA reads TGTGCCAGCAGCTTACTTCTGCCTGAGCAGTTCTTC. The chain couples TRBV7-2 to TRBJ2-1; D gene uncertain. Germline CDR1 reads SGHTA; CDR2 reads FQGNSA. CDR3 length equals 12 residues. V was cut by 2 bases and J by 9 bases, with 8 bases left in between.

The gene calls are TRBV20-1 and TRBJ2-7; unclear D gene. CDR1 DFQATT and CDR2 SNEGSKA come from the germline V gene (reference sequence). V gave up 0 bases and J gave up 3 bases, with 6 bases separating them. The CDR3 has 12 amino acids. CDR3 in DNA: TGCAGTGCTAGAGAGATGGGCTACGAGCAGTACTTC. It yields the protein CSAREMGYEQYF.

This clonotype appeared a few times. The chain recombines TRBV5-1 with TRBJ2-7, with D perhaps TRBD1 (6 bases). V was cut by 5 bases and J by 0 bases, with 9 bases left in between. This CDR3 is 13 amino acids long. In germline, CDR1 is SGHRS, CDR2 YFSETQ. The chain's CDR3 is CASRSDSSYEQYF. DNA for the CDR3: TGCGCCAGCAGATCGGACAGCTCCTACGAGCAGTACTTC.

The genes are TRBV9 and TRBJ2-5, with TRBD2 matching over 7 bases. Germline CDR1 and CDR2: SGDLS and YYNGEE. After removal of 2 bases from V and 5 bases from J, the junction contained 9 bases not matched to a gene. The CDR3 is 15 amino acids. CDR3 bases: TGTGCCAGCAGCGTCAGCGGGGACCTCCGGGAGACCCAGTACTTC. The encoded protein is CASSVSGDLRETQYF.

This clonotype was recorded a few times. The chain uses TRBV29-1 and TRBJ2-7; perhaps D is TRBD1 or TRBD2 (6 bases each). Per germline, CDR1 SQVTM and CDR2 ANQGSEA. V was cut by 0 bases and J by 4 bases, with 16 bases left in between. CDR3 size: 15 residues. This chain's CDR3 is CSVEEEGRGSYEQYF. CDR3 nucleotides: TGCAGCGTTGAAGAGGAGGGCAGGGGAAGTTACGAGCAGTACTTC.

This clonotype has only a few counts. This chain joins TRBV15 and TRBJ2-2; D may be TRBD1 (5 bases). Germline values: CDR1 LNHNV, CDR2 YYDKDF (reference sequence). This CDR3 comprises 13 residues. V was shortened by 5 bases and J by 3 bases, with 7 bases between the two germline ends. CDR3 bases: TGTGCCACCAGCGACAGTCACACCGGGGAGCTGTTTTTT. Encoded protein: CATSDSHTGELFF.

The chain recombines TRBV20-1 with TRBJ2-7, with 8 bases lining up with TRBD1. Germline CDR1 is DFQATT and CDR2 is SNEGSKA (reference sequence). The CDR3 has 12 residues. Unmatched junction bases numbered 2, after V lost 4 bases and J lost 3 bases. The CDR3 nucleotides read TGCAGTGCTACCGGACAGGGCTACGAGCAGTACTTC. This codes for CSATGQGYEQYF.

The chain links TRBV29-1 to TRBJ2-7, with no clear D. Germline V gene sequence: CDR1 SQVTM, CDR2 ANQGSEA. The V and J ends lost 6 bases and 5 bases respectively, with 11 bases between them. The CDR3 runs to 11 residues. CDR3 loop: CSVAEYHEQYF. In nucleotides, the CDR3 is TGCAGCGTCGCTGAGTACCACGAGCAGTACTTC.

The rearrangement uses TRBV6-6 and TRBJ2-1; perhaps TRBD1 as D (6 bases). CDR1 is MNHNY and CDR2 is SVGAGI in the germline V gene (reference sequence). This CDR3 is built from 12 residues. V shed 5 bases and J shed 8 bases, with 10 bases lying between them. CDR3 in DNA: TGTGCCAGCAGTCGGACAGTTGATGAGCAGTTCTTC. Translated: CASSRTVDEQFF.

The chain joins TRBV5-1 to TRBJ2-1; D not certain. V gave up 4 bases and J gave up 4 bases, with 12 bases separating them. This CDR3 contains 14 residues. CDR1 and CDR2 from the germline V gene are SGHRS and YFSETQ. The CDR3 DNA reads TGCGCCAGCAGCAATGGTGCCACGTACAATGAGCAGTTCTTC. Encoded protein: CASSNGATYNEQFF.

This clonotype was recorded a few times. The chain couples TRBV20-1 to TRBJ2-4; 9 bases are a match to TRBD1. Germline V CDR1 and CDR2: DFQATT, SNEGSKA (reference sequence). The V gene end was trimmed by 4 bases and the J gene end by 3 bases; junction bases not matched to a gene: 7. The length of the CDR3 is 15 residues. CDR3 nucleotide sequence: TGCAGTGCTAACAGGGGGCGCTTGGTCAAAAACATTCAGTACTTC. Translated, it gives CSANRGRLVKNIQYF.

This clonotype was seen a handful of times. The chain joins TRBV3-1 to TRBJ2-2; 9 bases are shared with TRBD2. CDR3 length equals 14 residues. Trimming cost V 8 bases and J 6 bases; bases outside gene matches: 7. CDR1 LGHDT and CDR2 YNNKEL come from the germline V gene (reference sequence). Here the CDR3 DNA reads TGTGCCAGCGGCCTTAGCGGGAGATCCGGGGAGCTGTTTTTT. Translated: CASGLSGRSGELFF.

This clonotype was seen only a few times. The rearrangement links TRBV6-1 to TRBJ2-5; TRBD2 matches at 8 bases. The germline gives CDR1 MNHNS, CDR2 SASEGT. After removal of 7 bases from V and 5 bases from J, the junction contained 9 bases not matched to a gene. The CDR3 has 14 amino acids. CDR3 amino acids: CASTVGRAWETQYF. CDR3 DNA sequence: TGTGCCAGCACCGTCGGGAGGGCCTGGGAGACCCAGTACTTC.

This chain uses TRBV6-2 or TRBV6-3 with TRBJ2-3, with D perhaps assigned TRBD1 or TRBD2 (5 bases each). The CDR3 consists of 13 residues. CDR1 MNHEY and CDR2 SVGEGT come from the germline V gene. V was trimmed by 11 bases and J by 1 base, leaving 13 bases between them. The CDR3 coding sequence is TGTGCCGGGGGACGGTCGGGCACAGATACGCAGTATTTT. Translation: CAGGRSGTDTQYF.

This clonotype turned up a few times. V gene TRBV7-9 combines with J gene TRBJ2-7; D is possibly TRBD1 or TRBD2 (5 bases each). This CDR3 contains 15 residues. V gave up 5 bases and J gave up 3 bases, with 17 bases separating them. Per germline, CDR1 SEHNR and CDR2 FQNEAQ (reference sequence). Here the CDR3 DNA reads TGTGCCAGCAGCCCCGGGGCAGGGTCCGACTACGAGCAGTACTTC. It codes for CASSPGAGSDYEQYF.

Only a few counts were recorded for this clonotype. This chain joins TRBV9 and TRBJ2-1; no reliable D call. Germline V gene sequence: CDR1 SGDLS, CDR2 YYNGEE. The CDR3 is 14 residues long. V lost 2 bases to trimming and J lost 6 bases, with 12 bases between them. The CDR3, as DNA: TGTGCCAGCAGCGTCGAGGCGGCTAGCAATGAGCAGTTCTTC. This codes for CASSVEAASNEQFF. The whole variable domain, remainder taken from reference TRBV9 and TRBJ2-1, is DSGVTQTPKHLITATGQRVTLRCSPRSGDLSVYWYQQSLDQGLQFLIQYYNGEERAKGNILERFSAQQFPDLHSELNLSSLELGDSALYFCASSVEAASNEQFFGPGTRLTVL.

The chain carries TRBV5-1 and TRBJ2-7; D gene uncertain. There are 11 residues in the CDR3. Looked up from germline, CDR1 is SGHRS and CDR2 is YFSETQ. Trimming stripped 7 bases from V and 5 bases from J, with 10 bases between. CDR3 in DNA: TGCGCCAGCGGGTTAAATGACGAGCAGTACTTC. Amino acids: CASGLNDEQYF.

This clonotype was seen a few times. In DNA, the CDR3 is TGTGCCACCAGTTCCGGGACAGGGGGCTCCTACAATGAGCAGTTCTTC. Its protein is CATSSGTGGSYNEQFF. The J gene is TRBJ2-1, the V gene TRBV24-1, with 11 positions matching TRBD1. Germline CDR1 KGHDR, CDR2 SFDVKD. CDR3 length: 16 amino acids. V shed 6 bases and J 0 bases; nucleotides not matched to a gene: 3.

The J gene is TRBJ2-7, the V gene TRBV28, with 8 bases matching TRBD1. The CDR3 loop spans 14 amino acids. The junction had 3 bases not matched to a gene; V was cut back by 3 bases and J by 2 bases. The germline gives CDR1 MDHEN, CDR2 SYDVKM. This CDR3 reads CASSFPGQAYEQYF. Here the CDR3 DNA reads TGTGCCAGCAGTTTCCCGGGACAGGCCTACGAGCAGTACTTC.